These 10 T cell receptor beta chains were sequenced from one sample in a study of T cells after yellow fever vaccination. TCRdb itself ran the 5' RACE reads through MiXCR, one entry per CDR3 protein. The table lists about 430,000 distinct CDR3 sequences, approximately 19% of them singletons, with 15% to 20% in the top ten. The material was PBMCs, obtained before the yellow fever booster vaccination. These receptors originate from a man between 18 and 29 years old who received the YFV17D yellow fever vaccine.

The rearrangement links TRBV12-3 or TRBV12-4 to TRBJ1-2, with 7 bases identical to TRBD1. V gave up 7 bases and J gave up 3 bases; unmatched junction bases: 5. CDR3 length: 13 residues. CDR3 loop: CASTGQDDYGYTF. The CDR3 DNA reads TGTGCCAGCACAGGACAGGATGACTATGGCTACACCTTC.

The chain uses TRBV5-3 and TRBJ2-2, with 8 bases that match TRBD2. TRBV5-3 is flagged as an ORF with uncertain function. V trimming: 2 bases; J trimming: 0 bases; junction bases outside the gene matches: 0. This CDR3 is 15 amino acids long. CDR3 sequence reads: CARSLAGANTGELFF. As DNA, the CDR3 is TGTGCCAGAAGCTTAGCGGGGGCGAACACCGGGGAGCTGTTTTTT.

This clonotype occurred a few times. The chain is built from TRBV12-3 or TRBV12-4 and TRBJ1-3; tentatively, D is TRBD1 (5 bases). The CDR3 has 16 residues. V lost 0 bases to trimming and J lost 16 bases, with 25 bases between them. The CDR3 nucleotides are TGTGCCAGCAGTTTAGCCCGGATTGGGGCCTTGAAGGGTCACTATTTT. It specifies CASSLARIGALKGHYF.

The J gene is TRBJ2-4, the V gene TRBV28, with 11 bases fitting TRBD1. J gave up 2 bases and V 6 bases, and 6 bases lay outside the gene matches. From germline, CDR1 is MDHEN and CDR2 SYDVKM. The CDR3 runs to 16 residues. CDR3 coding DNA: TGTGCCAGCAGGCTGGACAGGGGGCTATCCAAAAACATTCAGTACTTC. It is translated as CASRLDRGLSKNIQYF.

This clonotype was picked up a small number of times. The chain joins TRBV9 to TRBJ2-1, with D perhaps matching TRBD2 (6 bases). The germline CDR1 and CDR2 sequences are SGDLS and YYNGEE. The V and J ends lost 3 bases and 0 bases respectively, with 19 bases between them. The CDR3 consists of 18 residues. Here the CDR3 reads CASSAESSRGSSYNEQFF. Written as DNA, the CDR3 is TGTGCCAGCAGCGCAGAGTCATCTCGGGGGAGCTCCTACAATGAGCAGTTCTTC. Based on the CDR3 plus reference TRBV9 and TRBJ2-1, the full variable domain is DSGVTQTPKHLITATGQRVTLRCSPRSGDLSVYWYQQSLDQGLQFLIQYYNGEERAKGNILERFSAQQFPDLHSELNLSSLELGDSALYFCASSAESSRGSSYNEQFFGPGTRLTVL.

This sequence joins TRBV7-2 and TRBJ2-5; TRBD2 agrees at 7 bases. The germline V gene has CDR1 SGHTA and CDR2 FQGNSA. This CDR3 is 14 amino acids long. The junction had 4 bases not matched to a gene; V was cut back by 4 bases and J by 2 bases. CDR3 protein: CASSSSGMQETQYF. The CDR3 DNA reads as TGTGCCAGCAGCTCAAGCGGGATGCAAGAGACCCAGTACTTC.

This clonotype was counted only a few times. A much larger clone differs from this one at a single base, so this may be a read error. The chain recombines TRBV7-9 with TRBJ2-3, with 12 positions matching TRBD2. Germline trimming cut 5 bases from V and 4 bases from J; bases unmatched to any gene: 4. The length of the CDR3 is 15 residues. Germline V gene sequence: CDR1 SEHNR, CDR2 FQNEAQ (reference sequence). CDR3 bases: TGTGCCAGCAGCCCTAGCGGGGGGGCCTCAGATACGCAGTATTTT. Its translation is CASSPSGGASDTQYF.

There are a few counts of this clonotype. The chain links TRBV5-1 to TRBJ1-1; D is possibly TRBD1 (5 bases). V shed 3 bases and J shed 0 bases, with 9 bases lying between them. CDR1 and CDR2 (germline): SGHRS, YFSETQ. This CDR3 spans 14 amino acids. The CDR3 protein is CASSSRDLNTEAFF. The CDR3 coding sequence is TGCGCCAGCAGCTCCAGGGACTTGAACACTGAAGCTTTCTTT.

This chain links TRBV4-1 with TRBJ1-6; D is perhaps TRBD1 (6 bases). V was clipped by 3 bases and J by 5 bases, with 26 bases between them. CDR1 and CDR2 (germline): MGHRA, YSYEKL. This CDR3 is built from 20 residues. CDR3 nucleotides: TGCGCCAGCAGCCAGAGGAGGGGACCACCCGAGGGGGTCGATAATTCACCCCTCCACTTT. Its translation is CASSQRRGPPEGVDNSPLHF.

The rearrangement uses TRBV27 and TRBJ2-1; possible D gene TRBD2, 5 bases. V lost 7 bases and J 9 bases, leaving 16 bases between the germline ends. The CDR3 runs to 13 residues. The germline V gene has CDR1 MNHEY and CDR2 SMNVEV (reference sequence). The DNA for the CDR3 is TGTGCCAGCATTTCTCCCAGCGGCGGTGAGCAGTTCTTC. This encodes CASISPSGGEQFF.